The next 14 T cell receptor beta chains were all read from a single sample in a study of blood T cell repertoires in COVID-19. Profiling relied on immunoSEQ multiplex PCR, and the TCRdb table lists in-frame clones only, not all of them. The table lists roughly 130,000 clones, around three quarters of them singletons, with roughly 17% in the top ten. Sequencing input: peripheral blood. These receptors came from a man aged 55-75 years with active or convalescent COVID-19.

The chain carries TRBV4-3 and TRBJ2-7; TRBD2 might be the D (6 bases). The germline CDR1 and CDR2 sequences are LGHNA and YSLEER. The ends were cut back, 0 bases at V and 3 bases at J, with 12 bases in the middle. The CDR3 contains 15 residues. CDR3 amino acids: CASSQDRGTVYEQYF. CDR3 DNA sequence: TGCGCCAGCAGCCAAGATCGGGGGACGGTCTACGAGCAGTACTTC.

The chain carries TRBV30 and TRBJ1-6; TRBD1 is a possible D gene (5 bases). The germline V and J ends were trimmed by 5 bases and 7 bases, with 12 bases remaining between them. The CDR3 spans 13 residues. CDR1 is GTSNPN, CDR2 SVGIG, per germline (reference sequence). The CDR3: CAWDGGSNSPLHF. CDR3 coding DNA: TGTGCCTGGGACGGGGGGTCGAATTCACCCCTCCACTTT.

This rearrangement joins TRBV11-3 to TRBJ2-7, with 8 bases aligning to TRBD1. J was trimmed by 8 bases and V by 4 bases; bases with no gene match: 4. CDR3 length: 12 amino acids. The germline V gene encodes CDR1 SGHNT and CDR2 YENEEA. The DNA for the CDR3 is TGTGCCAGCAGCTCTCGACAGGGGAAGCAGTACTTC. Translating gives CASSSRQGKQYF.

This chain connects TRBV6-5 to TRBJ1-2, with 9 bases identical to TRBD1. There are 14 residues in the CDR3. V lost 5 bases to trimming and J lost 7 bases; unmatched junction nucleotides: 8. CDR1 and CDR2 (germline): MNHEY, SVGAGI. The CDR3 spells CASSRQGGYLGYTF. CDR3 DNA: TGTGCCAGCAGTCGACAGGGGGGCTATCTTGGCTACACCTTC.

The chain combines TRBV10-3 with TRBJ2-1, with TRBD2 matching over 8 bases. CDR3 size: 12 residues. The germline gives CDR1 ENHRY, CDR2 SYGVKD. CDR3 DNA: TGTGCGACCGGGACTAGGTTGGATGAGCAGTTCTTC. Amino acid sequence: CATGTRLDEQFF.

The genes are TRBV28 and TRBJ2-1; D possibly corresponds to TRBD2 (5 bases). This CDR3 region has 11 residues. Trimming removed 4 bases at V and 10 bases at J, with 8 bases between. Germline lookup yields CDR1 MDHEN and CDR2 SYDVKM. CDR3 residues: CASSSRGEQFF. CDR3 nucleotide sequence: TGTGCCAGCAGTTCCCGGGGAGAGCAGTTCTTC.

V is TRBV6-6 and J is TRBJ2-1; 10 bases map to TRBD2. Germline loops: CDR1 MNHNY, CDR2 SVGAGI (reference sequence). The length of the CDR3 is 17 residues. With V trimmed by 5 bases and J by 3 bases, 10 bases remained unmatched. CDR3 residues: CASSLRASGSIYNEQFF. As DNA, the CDR3 is TGTGCCAGCAGTCTAAGGGCTAGCGGGAGTATCTACAATGAGCAGTTCTTC.

The rearrangement uses TRBV6-4 and TRBJ2-1, with D perhaps TRBD2 (5 bases). The CDR3 contains 17 residues. The germline gives CDR1 MRHNA, CDR2 SNTAGT. V lost 5 bases and J lost 0, with 17 bases in between. The CDR3 loop reads CASSNRDIWGSYNEQFF. The CDR3 bases are TGTGCCAGCAGTAATCGGGATATATGGGGCTCCTACAATGAGCAGTTCTTC.

This chain uses TRBV10-2 with TRBJ1-5; D not resolved. Per germline, CDR1 WSHSY and CDR2 SAAADI. The V end was cut by 9 bases, the J end by 0 bases, with 15 bases between. The CDR3 has 15 amino acids. CDR3 nucleotides: TGCGCCAGAACCTTACAAGTTTATAGCAATCAGCCCCAGCATTTT. Translation gives CARTLQVYSNQPQHF.

The chain couples TRBV4-1 to TRBJ2-7; TRBD1 aligns across 11 bases. V was clipped by 0 bases and J by 3 bases; unmatched bases: 4. This CDR3 is 16 amino acids long. The germline V gene has CDR1 MGHRA and CDR2 YSYEKL. This CDR3 is CASSQDTGTGGYEQYF. The DNA for the CDR3 is TGCGCCAGCAGCCAAGATACCGGGACAGGGGGCTACGAGCAGTACTTC.

V gene TRBV28 combines with J gene TRBJ2-5; TRBD1 matches 8 bases. Germline V gene lookup returns CDR1 MDHEN and CDR2 SYDVKM. V shed 7 bases and J 2 bases; nucleotides not matched to a gene: 12. The CDR3 sequence is 16 residues long. The CDR3 sequence: CASNSRGDRGQETQYF. CDR3 bases: TGTGCCAGCAACTCCAGGGGAGACAGGGGACAAGAGACCCAGTACTTC.

V gene TRBV29-1 combines with J gene TRBJ2-5; 11 bases are shared with TRBD2. The trim removed 3 bases at V and 5 bases at J, leaving 5 bases unmatched. CDR1 is SQVTM and CDR2 is ANQGSEA in the germline V gene. The CDR3 is made up of 14 amino acids. CDR3 in amino acids: CSVEGLAGGETQYF. The CDR3 DNA reads as TGCAGCGTTGAGGGGCTAGCGGGAGGTGAGACCCAGTACTTC.

The J gene is TRBJ2-2, the V gene TRBV11-3; 11 bases agree with TRBD2. The CDR3 extends over 16 amino acids. CDR1 and CDR2 from the germline V gene are SGHNT and YENEEA. The V segment lost 5 bases and the J segment 4 bases; nucleotides outside the gene matches: 6. The CDR3 DNA reads as TGTGCCAGCAGCCCGCGGACTAGCGGGCGCACCGGGGAGCTGTTTTTT. Its translation is CASSPRTSGRTGELFF. Drawing the rest from reference TRBV11-3 and TRBJ2-2, the complete variable domain is EAGVVQSPRYKIIEKKQPVAFWCNPISGHNTLYWYLQNLGQGPELLIRYENEEAVDDSQLPKDRFSAERLKGVDSTLKIQPAELGDSAVYLCASSPRTSGRTGELFFGEGSRLTVL.

The chain is built from TRBV19 and TRBJ2-1; TRBD2 agrees at 8 bases. Trimming removed 4 bases from V and 10 bases from J; junction bases left unmatched: 3. The length of the CDR3 is 12 residues. CDR1 is LNHDA and CDR2 is SQIVND in the germline V gene (reference sequence). The CDR3 here is CASSTPSGEQFF. The CDR3 DNA reads TGTGCCAGTAGTACCCCTAGCGGGGAGCAGTTCTTC.